A selection of T cell receptor beta chains follows, all from one sample in a study of T-cell reconstitution after alpha-beta-depleted transplantation in children. TCRdb analysed the PCR reads with MiXCR anew, one entry per CDR3 protein. The repertoire holds around 31,000 distinct CDR3 sequences, with under 7.5% as singletons. The sample was peripheral blood, taken 60 days after TCRalphabeta/CD19-depleted stem cell transplant. These receptor sequences come from a child less than two years old who had a stem cell transplant for acute myeloid leukemia, so the T cells may come from the graft donor. Each CDR3 is given with its conserved first and last residue. The D gene is left open where the match is weak. Clone size is not always given. Where it is, it says once, few, many or a class for expanded clones.

j_call	d_call	cdr3_length	v_call	clone_size	cdr3_nt	cdr3_aa
TRBJ2-1	NA	16	TRBV6-2/TRBV6-3	many	TGTGCCAGCAGTTACAAGCGGAGGAGCTCCTACAATGAGCAGTTCTTC	CASSYKRRSSYNEQFF
TRBJ2-1	NA	14	TRBV11-2	few	TGTGCCAGCAGCCCGTGGTACTCTTACAATGAGCAGTTCTTC	CASSPWYSYNEQFF
TRBJ2-5	TRBD2	17	TRBV27	many	TGTGCCAGCAGTCAAGTCGCTAGCGGGAGATACCAAGAGACCCAGTACTTC	CASSQVASGRYQETQYF
TRBJ1-2	TRBD1	15	TRBV28	few	TGTGCCAGCAGTTTCCAGGGGGCACCTAACTATGGCTACACCTTC	CASSFQGAPNYGYTF
TRBJ2-7	TRBD1	16	TRBV29-1	many	TGCAGCGTTGGTGAGCTCGTTAAAGGGGGCTCGTACGAGCAGTACTTC	CSVGELVKGGSYEQYF
TRBJ1-6	TRBD1	15	TRBV19	once	TGTGCCAGTAGTATAGCCGGGACAGGGGTTTCACCCCTCCACTTT	CASSIAGTGVSPLHF
TRBJ2-1	TRBD2	16	TRBV9	many	TGTGCCAGCAGCGAGGAGACTAGCGGGGGGGTAAATGAGCAGTTCTTC	CASSEETSGGVNEQFF
TRBJ2-7	NA	13	TRBV21-1	few	TGTGCCAGCAGCAAACAACTAGCTGACGAGCAGTACTTC	CASSKQLADEQYF
TRBJ1-1	NA	15	TRBV11-2	NA	TGTGCCAGCAGCTTAACCCAGGGGAGTAGGACTGAAGCTTTCTTT	CASSLTQGSRTEAFF
TRBJ2-1	TRBD1	17	TRBV6-2/TRBV6-3	many	TGTGCCAGCAGTCCAGCTCAAAAAAGACAGGGTAGGAGGGAGCAGTTCTTC	CASSPAQKRQGRREQFF
TRBJ2-3	NA	15	TRBV24-1	many	TGTGCCACCAGTGATACGATTAAACCACACGATACGCAGTATTTT	CATSDTIKPHDTQYF
TRBJ2-3	NA	12	TRBV29-1	many	TGCAGCACACCTAACGGTACAGATACGCAGTATTTT	CSTPNGTDTQYF
TRBJ2-3	TRBD2	18	TRBV5-1	many	TGCGCCAGCAGCTTGGGGGAACCATTAGCGGGGCCCACAGATACGCAGTATTTT	CASSLGEPLAGPTDTQYF
TRBJ2-3	NA	16	TRBV9	many	TGTGCCAGCAGCGTAGGTGGGGCAGGGGACGGGGATACGCAGTATTTT	CASSVGGAGDGDTQYF
TRBJ1-5	NA	13	TRBV29-1	many	TGCAGCGTCGGGGCGGCTAGCAATCAGCCCCAGCATTTT	CSVGAASNQPQHF
TRBJ2-7	TRBD1	12	TRBV10-3	many	TGTGCCACCTGGGACAGATCCTACGAGCAGTACTTC	CATWDRSYEQYF
TRBJ1-5	NA	13	TRBV7-9	many	TGTGCCAGCAGCGGGGGGCGGATGGAGCCCCAGCATTTT	CASSGGRMEPQHF
TRBJ2-7	TRBD2	20	TRBV28	many	TGTGCCAGCAGTCGCCTACGGGCTAGCGGGAGGGCCGTGGGTTCCTACGAGCAGTACTTC	CASSRLRASGRAVGSYEQYF
TRBJ2-2	NA	15	TRBV28	many	TGTGCCAGCAGGGTCGGCTCATGGGGCACCGGGGAGCTGTTTTTT	CASRVGSWGTGELFF
TRBJ2-1	TRBD2	13	TRBV2	many	TGTGCCCAGGCGGGGGGACTCTACAATGAGCAGTTCTTC	CAQAGGLYNEQFF
TRBJ2-2	NA	14	TRBV7-2	NA	TGTGCCAGCAGCCCTACTACCTCCAGAGGGGAGCTGTTTTTT	CASSPTTSRGELFF
TRBJ2-5	NA	13	TRBV10-3	many	TGTGCCATCAGTGAGAGAGGGAAGGAGACCCAGTACTTC	CAISERGKETQYF
TRBJ1-5	NA	14	TRBV11-2	many	TGTGCCAGCAGCTTAGGCCCAGATAATCAGCCCCAGCATTTT	CASSLGPDNQPQHF
TRBJ2-3	TRBD2	15	TRBV4-3	many	TGCGCCAGCAGCCAAGAGCGGGGGGCCCCAGATACGCAGTATTTT	CASSQERGAPDTQYF
TRBJ1-3	NA	16	TRBV25-1	many	TGTGCCAGCAGTGAATATATTATCGACTTAGGAAACACCATATATTTT	CASSEYIIDLGNTIYF
TRBJ2-3	TRBD2	16	TRBV12-3/TRBV12-4	many	TGTGCCAGCAGTTTTGGGCGGGAGCGGGGCACAGATACGCAGTATTTT	CASSFGRERGTDTQYF
TRBJ1-1	TRBD1	14	TRBV5-1	many	TGCGCCAGCAGCTTCCCAGGGGGGAACACTGAAGCTTTCTTT	CASSFPGGNTEAFF
TRBJ2-1	TRBD2	19	TRBV4-3	many	TGCGCCAGCAGCCAAGAACCGGGACTAGCGGGGGGCCACTACAATGAGCAGTTCTTC	CASSQEPGLAGGHYNEQFF
TRBJ2-2	NA	11	TRBV12-3/TRBV12-4	many	TGTGCCAGCAGTTTAGCGGACAGCCGGCTTTTT	CASSLADSRLF
TRBJ1-5	NA	13	TRBV28	many	TGTGCCAGCAGCCCAGGAACGTATCAGCCCCAGCATTTT	CASSPGTYQPQHF
TRBJ2-1	TRBD2	15	TRBV5-6	many	TGTGCCAGCAGCTTGTGGGGAGGGGTCTACAATGAGCAGTTCTTC	CASSLWGGVYNEQFF
TRBJ1-2	NA	14	TRBV30	NA	TGTGCCTGGAGTGTAGTGGGGTTTTCGGTTGGCTACACCTTC	CAWSVVGFSVGYTF
TRBJ1-4	NA	15	TRBV4-2	many	TGTGCCAGCAGCCAAGGGGAGGCAACTAATGAAAAACTGTTTTTT	CASSQGEATNEKLFF
TRBJ2-5	NA	14	TRBV4-3	many	TGCGCCAGCAGCCAAGAGAGAAGGCAAGAGACCCAGTACTTC	CASSQERRQETQYF
TRBJ2-5	TRBD2	16	TRBV5-1	NA	TGCGCCAGCAGAAACCGACTAGCGGGTCCACAAGAGACCCAGTACTTC	CASRNRLAGPQETQYF
TRBJ1-2	TRBD1	15	TRBV5-1	many	TGCGCCAGCAGCCCAGACAGGGGACTGCACTATGGCTACACCTTC	CASSPDRGLHYGYTF
TRBJ2-5	NA	13	TRBV12-3/TRBV12-4	many	TGTGCCAGCAGTTTTAACTTTCAAGAGACCCAGTACTTC	CASSFNFQETQYF
TRBJ2-7	NA	14	TRBV10-3	many	TGTGCCATCAGCCCTACAGGGCGTCACTACGAGCAGTACTTC	CAISPTGRHYEQYF
TRBJ2-2	TRBD1	17	TRBV24-1	many	TGTGCCACCAGTGATCCGGGACAGGGGCTCGTCACCGGGGAGCTGTTTTTT	CATSDPGQGLVTGELFF
TRBJ2-7	TRBD2	13	TRBV29-1	many	TGCAGCGTTATGACGGGAGGCTCGTCCGAGCAGTACTTC	CSVMTGGSSEQYF
TRBJ1-6	NA	16	TRBV6-5	many	TGTGCCAGCAGTCCGCATTTTGGGCTCCAGAATTCACCCCTCCACTTT	CASSPHFGLQNSPLHF
TRBJ2-5	TRBD2	16	TRBV12-3/TRBV12-4	many	TGTGCCAGCACTCTGCCGGGACTAGGTCCCCAAGAGACCCAGTACTTC	CASTLPGLGPQETQYF
TRBJ1-1	NA	18	TRBV9	many	TGTGCCAGCAGCGTAGGGAATTGGGGATCGCTTGAGAACACTGAAGCTTTCTTT	CASSVGNWGSLENTEAFF